Listed below are T cell receptor beta chains from one sample, sequenced in a study of tumor-infiltrating lymphocytes in localized non-small cell lung cancer. Profiled with immunoSEQ multiplex PCR; TCRdb holds only in-frame clones, not every one. In the table there are roughly 3,300 clones, 55% to 60% of which are singletons. Sample: uninvolved lung tissue not adjacent to the tumor. These receptors originate from a human donor with non-small cell lung cancer. Both conserved end residues are part of each CDR3. The order of the fields is V gene, J gene, D gene, clone size, CDR3 protein, CDR3 DNA. D genes are given only for firm matches. Clone size is given for some rows only: seen once, a few or many times, or a class if the clone is expanded.

V gene: TRBV30; J gene: TRBJ1-1; D gene: .; clone size: once; CDR3 protein: CAWSVRVGNTEAFF; CDR3 DNA: TGTGCCTGGAGTGTTAGGGTTGGGAACACTGAAGCTTTCTTT
V gene: TRBV19; J gene: TRBJ1-4; D gene: .; clone size: .; CDR3 protein: CASTRQASTNEKLFF; CDR3 DNA: TGTGCCAGTACCAGACAGGCATCAACTAATGAAAAACTGTTTTTT
V gene: TRBV7-2; J gene: TRBJ2-2; D gene: .; clone size: .; CDR3 protein: CASSRVGTTGELFF; CDR3 DNA: TGTGCCAGCAGCCGGGTAGGGACCACCGGGGAGCTGTTTTTT
V gene: TRBV4-1; J gene: TRBJ1-2; D gene: .; clone size: .; CDR3 protein: CASSQILGFYGYTF; CDR3 DNA: TGCGCCAGCAGCCAAATACTCGGCTTCTATGGCTACACCTTC
V gene: TRBV14; J gene: TRBJ2-6; D gene: TRBD2; clone size: .; CDR3 protein: CASSQVVRAGGSGANVLTF; CDR3 DNA: TGTGCCAGCAGCCAAGTCGTCCGGGCGGGAGGGTCTGGGGCCAACGTCCTGACTTTC
V gene: TRBV5-1; J gene: TRBJ2-2; D gene: TRBD2; clone size: few; CDR3 protein: CASSPMRGGDTGELFF; CDR3 DNA: TGCGCCAGCAGCCCGATGCGGGGGGGCGACACCGGGGAGCTGTTTTTT
V gene: TRBV2; J gene: TRBJ1-1; D gene: .; clone size: .; CDR3 protein: CASRTDMNTEAFF; CDR3 DNA: TGTGCCAGCCGCACGGACATGAACACTGAAGCTTTCTTT
V gene: TRBV9; J gene: TRBJ2-7; D gene: .; clone size: .; CDR3 protein: CASSVGGKYEQYF; CDR3 DNA: TGTGCCAGCAGCGTAGGAGGCAAATACGAGCAGTACTTC
V gene: TRBV7-2; J gene: TRBJ2-7; D gene: .; clone size: .; CDR3 protein: CASSLTSPGGAKQYF; CDR3 DNA: TGTGCCAGCAGCTTAACCTCCCCTGGGGGGGCGAAACAGTACTTC
V gene: TRBV28; J gene: TRBJ2-7; D gene: TRBD2; clone size: .; CDR3 protein: CATETSGAYEQYF; CDR3 DNA: TGTGCCACCGAGACTAGCGGGGCCTACGAGCAGTACTTC
V gene: TRBV5-1; J gene: TRBJ2-3; D gene: .; clone size: .; CDR3 protein: CASSLAAGSTDTQYF; CDR3 DNA: TGCGCCAGCAGCTTGGCGGCCGGGTCCACAGATACGCAGTATTTT
V gene: TRBV4-3; J gene: TRBJ2-7; D gene: TRBD1; clone size: .; CDR3 protein: CASSHSTGGYEQYF; CDR3 DNA: TGCGCCAGCAGCCACTCCACAGGGGGCTACGAGCAGTACTTC
V gene: TRBV29-1; J gene: TRBJ1-2; D gene: .; clone size: .; CDR3 protein: CSVAAGGNYGYTF; CDR3 DNA: TGCAGCGTCGCCGCCGGGGGGAACTATGGCTACACCTTC
V gene: TRBV10-3; J gene: TRBJ2-2; D gene: TRBD1; clone size: .; CDR3 protein: CAINGAGGATGELFF; CDR3 DNA: TGTGCCATCAATGGAGCAGGGGGTGCAACCGGGGAGCTGTTTTTT
V gene: TRBV29-1; J gene: TRBJ2-7; D gene: .; clone size: .; CDR3 protein: CSGTGTTRDEQYF; CDR3 DNA: TGCAGCGGTACAGGAACCACCCGGGACGAGCAGTACTTC
V gene: TRBV29-1; J gene: TRBJ1-2; D gene: TRBD1; clone size: .; CDR3 protein: CSVPDRANYGYTF; CDR3 DNA: TGCAGCGTCCCGGACAGGGCTAACTATGGCTACACCTTC
V gene: TRBV30; J gene: TRBJ1-3; D gene: .; clone size: .; CDR3 protein: CAWSAQGSTIYF; CDR3 DNA: TGTGCCTGGAGCGCCCAGGGAAGCACCATATATTTT
V gene: TRBV6-5; J gene: TRBJ2-3; D gene: .; clone size: .; CDR3 protein: CASSYSPRTDTQYF; CDR3 DNA: TGTGCCAGCAGTTACTCCCCCAGAACAGATACGCAGTATTTT
V gene: TRBV25-1; J gene: TRBJ2-7; D gene: .; clone size: .; CDR3 protein: CASSNYYEQYF; CDR3 DNA: TGTGCCAGCAGTAACTACTACGAGCAGTACTTC
V gene: TRBV5-6; J gene: TRBJ2-7; D gene: TRBD1; clone size: .; CDR3 protein: CASSPPGQGTFEQYF; CDR3 DNA: TGTGCCAGCAGCCCGCCGGGACAGGGGACGTTCGAGCAGTACTTC
V gene: TRBV27; J gene: TRBJ1-1; D gene: TRBD1; clone size: .; CDR3 protein: CASSPPTGENTEAFF; CDR3 DNA: TGTGCCAGCAGTCCACCAACAGGGGAGAACACTGAAGCTTTCTTT
V gene: TRBV30; J gene: TRBJ2-3; D gene: .; clone size: .; CDR3 protein: CAWKNQSSTDTQYF; CDR3 DNA: TGTGCCTGGAAGAATCAGTCTAGCACAGATACGCAGTATTTT
V gene: TRBV7-2; J gene: TRBJ1-1; D gene: .; clone size: .; CDR3 protein: CASSVLIEAFF; CDR3 DNA: TGTGCCAGCAGCGTCCTCATTGAAGCTTTCTTT
V gene: TRBV11-2; J gene: TRBJ2-7; D gene: TRBD2; clone size: few; CDR3 protein: CASSSPGGYEQYF; CDR3 DNA: TGTGCCAGCAGCTCACCGGGGGGTTACGAGCAGTACTTC
V gene: TRBV29-1; J gene: TRBJ1-1; D gene: .; clone size: few; CDR3 protein: CSARRPAEEPEAFF; CDR3 DNA: TGCAGCGCCCGTAGACCCGCCGAGGAACCTGAAGCTTTCTTT
V gene: TRBV27; J gene: TRBJ1-1; D gene: TRBD1; clone size: few; CDR3 protein: CASIFTGGFWTEAFF; CDR3 DNA: TGTGCCAGCATTTTTACAGGGGGCTTCTGGACTGAAGCTTTCTTT
V gene: TRBV27; J gene: TRBJ1-1; D gene: TRBD1; clone size: once; CDR3 protein: CASSASGGGRTEAFF; CDR3 DNA: TGTGCCAGCAGTGCCTCAGGGGGCGGGAGGACTGAAGCTTTCTTT
V gene: TRBV30; J gene: TRBJ2-1; D gene: .; clone size: .; CDR3 protein: CAWSSGARNEQFF; CDR3 DNA: TGTGCCTGGAGTTCGGGAGCTCGAAATGAGCAGTTCTTC
V gene: TRBV7-2; J gene: TRBJ2-3; D gene: TRBD2; clone size: .; CDR3 protein: CASRLDPSGGALQNTQYF; CDR3 DNA: TGTGCCAGCAGGTTGGATCCAAGCGGGGGGGCACTTCAAAATACGCAGTATTTT
V gene: TRBV10-3; J gene: TRBJ2-2; D gene: TRBD1; clone size: .; CDR3 protein: CAIRDGQGSTGELFF; CDR3 DNA: TGTGCCATCAGGGATGGACAGGGCAGCACCGGGGAGCTGTTTTTT
V gene: TRBV27; J gene: TRBJ2-1; D gene: .; clone size: .; CDR3 protein: CASSHGPSNEQFF; CDR3 DNA: TGTGCCAGCAGCCATGGGCCATCCAATGAGCAGTTCTTC
V gene: TRBV10-3; J gene: TRBJ1-1; D gene: .; clone size: medium-sized; CDR3 protein: CATQSGGTNTEAFF; CDR3 DNA: TGTGCCACTCAGTCCGGGGGGACGAACACTGAAGCTTTCTTT
V gene: TRBV7-6; J gene: TRBJ1-2; D gene: .; clone size: few; CDR3 protein: CASSLARTGDYGYTF; CDR3 DNA: TGTGCCAGCAGCTTAGCGCGAACAGGAGACTATGGCTACACCTTC
V gene: TRBV28; J gene: TRBJ1-1; D gene: .; clone size: .; CDR3 protein: CASSLVQKNTEAFF; CDR3 DNA: TGTGCCAGCAGTTTAGTCCAGAAGAACACTGAAGCTTTCTTT
V gene: TRBV30; J gene: TRBJ2-7; D gene: TRBD1; clone size: few; CDR3 protein: CAWSTGQGLSEQYF; CDR3 DNA: TGTGCCTGGAGTACAGGACAGGGGTTGAGCGAGCAGTACTTC
V gene: TRBV5-1; J gene: TRBJ1-2; D gene: .; clone size: .; CDR3 protein: CASSLVTAPGYTF; CDR3 DNA: TGCGCCAGTAGCTTGGTGACAGCGCCTGGCTACACCTTC
V gene: TRBV7-8; J gene: TRBJ1-5; D gene: .; clone size: few; CDR3 protein: CASSLEGSNQPQHF; CDR3 DNA: TGTGCCAGCAGCTTAGAAGGGAGCAATCAGCCCCAGCATTTT
V gene: TRBV7-8; J gene: TRBJ1-1; D gene: .; clone size: .; CDR3 protein: CASSLGQLNTEAFF; CDR3 DNA: TGTGCCAGCAGCTTAGGACAGCTGAACACTGAAGCTTTCTTT